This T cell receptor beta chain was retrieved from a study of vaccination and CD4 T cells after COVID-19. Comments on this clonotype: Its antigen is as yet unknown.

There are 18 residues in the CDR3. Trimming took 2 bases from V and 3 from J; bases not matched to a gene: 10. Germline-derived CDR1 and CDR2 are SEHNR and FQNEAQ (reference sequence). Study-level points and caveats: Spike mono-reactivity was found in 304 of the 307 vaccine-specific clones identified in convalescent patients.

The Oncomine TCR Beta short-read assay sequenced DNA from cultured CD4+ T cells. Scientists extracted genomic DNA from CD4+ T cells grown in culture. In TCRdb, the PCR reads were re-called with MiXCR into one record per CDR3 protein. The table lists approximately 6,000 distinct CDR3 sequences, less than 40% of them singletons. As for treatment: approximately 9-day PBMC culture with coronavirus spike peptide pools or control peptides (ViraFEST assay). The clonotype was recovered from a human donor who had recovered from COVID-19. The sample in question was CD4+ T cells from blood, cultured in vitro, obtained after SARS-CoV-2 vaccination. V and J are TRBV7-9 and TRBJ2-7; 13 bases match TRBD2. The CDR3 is CASSLRLAGGSTVYEQYF. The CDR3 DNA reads TGTGCCAGCAGCTTACGACTAGCGGGGGGTTCTACCGTCTACGAGCAGTACTTC.